The 21 T cell receptor beta chains below all came from one sample that was sequenced in a study of response to subunit inactivated influenza vaccine. TCRdb itself ran the RT-PCR reads through MiXCR, one entry per CDR3 protein. The sample contains approximately 500,000 distinct CDR3 sequences, roughly 23% of which appear only once. This sample was shared with a second study, whose subject was T cells expressing NK-cell markers. That paper notes: Libraries used 5'RACE template switching adding universal primer site and UMIs.

The source material was CD4+ T cells sorted from PBMCs, sampled approximately 12 days after vaccination. Receptor source: a man aged 50 to 59 who received an inactivated influenza vaccine.

This clonotype appeared a few times. This sequence joins TRBV4-2 and TRBJ2-1; 11 nucleotides line up with TRBD1. Germline values: CDR1 LGHNA, CDR2 YNFKEQ. Germline trimming cut 0 bases from V and 7 bases from J; bases unmatched to any gene: 5. The CDR3 length is 16 residues. CDR3 bases: TGTGCCAGCAGCCAAGAGGACAGGGGGCAAAGGAATGAGCAGTTCTTC. Its protein is CASSQEDRGQRNEQFF.

This clonotype showed up just a few times. This chain connects TRBV20-1 to TRBJ2-1; no clear D gene. In germline, CDR1 is DFQATT, CDR2 SNEGSKA (reference sequence). CDR3 length equals 16 residues. Trimming shortened V by 2 bases and J by 2 bases, and 16 bases separated the two germline ends. CDR3 sequence (DNA): TGCAGTGCTAGAAGGGCTCCTACTATAGCCTACAATGAGCAGTTCTTC. This codes for CSARRAPTIAYNEQFF.

This clonotype showed up many times. V and J are TRBV20-1 and TRBJ1-3, with TRBD1 as a possible D gene (5 bases). Germline CDR1 DFQATT, CDR2 SNEGSKA (reference sequence). The ends were cut back, 4 bases at V and 2 bases at J, with 24 bases in the middle. The CDR3 contains 18 residues. CDR3 coding DNA: TGCAGTGCTACCAAAGGAGCGGGACTTCCAACTGCTGGAAACACCATATATTTT. Translating gives CSATKGAGLPTAGNTIYF.

This clonotype was recorded many times. V gene TRBV7-9 combines with J gene TRBJ2-7; no definite D call. The germline V gene encodes CDR1 SEHNR and CDR2 FQNEAQ (reference sequence). This CDR3 is 12 amino acids long. Trimming removed 1 base from V and 3 bases from J, with 4 bases in between. CDR3 protein: CASSLDNYEQYF. The CDR3 nucleotides read TGTGCCAGCAGCTTAGACAACTACGAGCAGTACTTC.

In its sample, this clonotype was seen a few times. This rearrangement joins TRBV5-1 to TRBJ2-5; TRBD2 might be the D (5 bases). The CDR3 has 13 amino acids. CDR1 and CDR2 from the germline V gene are SGHRS and YFSETQ. Trimming removed 4 bases at V and 3 bases at J, with 10 bases between. CDR3 in amino acids: CASSPTTEETQYF. The DNA of the CDR3 is TGCGCCAGCAGCCCGACTACCGAAGAGACCCAGTACTTC.

The chain uses TRBV6-1 and TRBJ1-3; D unresolved. The CDR3 is 15 amino acids. Germline V lookup: CDR1 MNHNS, CDR2 SASEGT. Between the trimmed V and J ends, which lost 6 bases and 2 bases, there was a span of 14 bases. This CDR3 is CASSALWEAGNTIYF. The CDR3 region has the DNA TGTGCCAGCAGCGCCCTTTGGGAGGCTGGAAACACCATATATTTT.

This clonotype has just a few counts. The chain is built from TRBV6-5 and TRBJ2-5; 9 positions agree with TRBD1. The CDR3 consists of 17 residues. J gave up 2 bases and V 0 bases, and 7 bases lay outside the gene matches. CDR1 and CDR2 (germline): MNHEY, SVGAGI. The CDR3 DNA is TGTGCCAGCAGTTACTCGATCGGGACAGGGAGACAAGAGACCCAGTACTTC. Translating gives CASSYSIGTGRQETQYF.

The chain links TRBV29-1 to TRBJ1-2; D remains ambiguous. The CDR3 has 13 amino acids. Between the trimmed V and J ends, which lost 4 bases and 7 bases, there was a span of 16 bases. The germline V gene encodes CDR1 SQVTM and CDR2 ANQGSEA. The CDR3 DNA sequence: TGCAGCGTTGTATTACCACCGGCGGGTGGCTACACCTTC. This encodes CSVVLPPAGGYTF.

This clonotype was detected a few times. J is TRBJ2-1 and V is TRBV7-2, with TRBD2 identical over 7 bases. After removal of 2 bases from V and 3 bases from J, the junction contained 1 base not matched to a gene. Germline-derived CDR1 and CDR2 are SGHTA and FQGNSA. This CDR3 is 14 amino acids long. The CDR3 here is CASSLRGVYNEQFF. CDR3 nucleotides: TGTGCCAGCAGCTTACGGGGGGTCTACAATGAGCAGTTCTTC.

This chain links TRBV7-3 with TRBJ1-4; D remains ambiguous. The V end was cut by 1 base, the J end by 8 bases, with 8 bases between. The CDR3 extends over 13 amino acids. In germline, CDR1 is SGHTA, CDR2 FQGTGA. The CDR3 DNA sequence: TGTGCCAGCAGCTTAAATCCAGAAGAAAAACTGTTTTTT. Translated: CASSLNPEEKLFF. Based on the CDR3 plus reference TRBV7-3 and TRBJ1-4, the full variable domain is GAGVSQTPSNKVTEKGKYVELRCDPISGHTALYWYRQSLGQGPEFLIYFQGTGAADDSGLPNDRFFAVRPEGSVSTLKIQRTERGDSAVYLCASSLNPEEKLFFGSGTQLSVL.

This clonotype was recorded a few times. V gene TRBV10-3 combines with J gene TRBJ2-2; possible D gene TRBD1, 7 bases. Trimming stripped 0 bases from V and 3 bases from J, with 20 bases between. The germline CDR1 and CDR2 sequences are ENHRY and SYGVKD. The length of the CDR3 is 19 residues. CDR3 nucleotides: TGTGCCATCAGTGAGTCTCAGGGGGGTAGATCGAAAGACACCGGGGAGCTGTTTTTT. Its protein product is CAISESQGGRSKDTGELFF.

As regards this clonotype: The missing conserved phenylalanine or tryptophan at the end of this CDR3 makes a read error likely. This rearrangement joins TRBV24-1 to TRBJ2-5; D gene unclear. Germline V gives CDR1 KGHDR, CDR2 SFDVKD. This CDR3 contains 15 residues. Between the trimmed V and J ends, which lost 4 bases and 4 bases, there was a span of 15 bases. The CDR3, as DNA: TGTGCCACCAGTGACTCGGAAAGGATGGGAGAGACCCAGTACTTA. Protein product: CATSDSERMGETQYL.

The CDR3 sequence is CASLSNIGLSTEAFF. CDR3 coding DNA: TGTGCCAGCCTCTCCAACATAGGTTTGAGCACTGAAGCTTTCTTT. The chain uses TRBV6-2 or TRBV6-3 and TRBJ1-1, with no clear D. V dropped 8 bases and J dropped 4 bases, with 20 bases sitting between them. There are 15 residues in the CDR3. Germline V gene data show CDR1 as MNHEY and CDR2 as SVGEGT.

The genes are TRBV6-6 and TRBJ2-5, with 8 nucleotides matching TRBD1. CDR1 is MNHNY, CDR2 SVGAGI, per germline (reference sequence). Trimming removed 6 bases from V and 3 bases from J; junction bases left unmatched: 3. The CDR3 consists of 13 residues. Here the CDR3 DNA reads TGTGCCAGCAGGATGACAGGGGAAGAGACCCAGTACTTC. Protein product: CASRMTGEETQYF.

This clonotype came up a few times. The chain joins TRBV20-1 to TRBJ2-1; D is unresolved. The germline V and J ends were trimmed by 6 bases and 0 bases, with 18 bases remaining between them. Germline CDR1 is DFQATT and CDR2 is SNEGSKA (reference sequence). The CDR3 has 16 residues. The CDR3 bases are TGCAGTGCCGAAGATCCATCACCCGTCTCCTACAATGAGCAGTTCTTC. Translated, it gives CSAEDPSPVSYNEQFF.

The chain recombines TRBV6-2 or TRBV6-3 with TRBJ2-6; the match to TRBD2 covers 8 bases. V was clipped by 2 bases and J by 0 bases; unmatched bases: 12. CDR1 and CDR2 from the germline V gene are MNHEY and SVGEGT. This CDR3 comprises 20 residues. CDR3 sequence (DNA): TGTGCCAGCAGTTACGATTTTCCGTTACTAGCGGCCTCTGGGGCCAACGTCCTGACTTTC. It specifies CASSYDFPLLAASGANVLTF.

The rearrangement links TRBV12-3 or TRBV12-4 to TRBJ2-2; 8 nucleotides line up with TRBD2. This CDR3 has 15 residues. J was trimmed by 4 bases and V by 8 bases; bases with no gene match: 9. The CDR3 DNA reads as TGTGCCAGCCAGGGAAGCGGGAGTGCCACCGGGGAGCTGTTTTTT. Residues: CASQGSGSATGELFF.

The chain combines TRBV7-6 with TRBJ1-3, with D tentatively TRBD1 (5 bases). The CDR3 has 14 residues. Per the germline V gene, CDR1 is SGHVS and CDR2 is FNYEAQ. V was pared by 7 bases and J by 4 bases, with 14 bases between. In DNA, the CDR3 is TGTGCCAGCACCCAGGGCAGTGAAGGAAACACCATATATTTT. It translates to CASTQGSEGNTIYF.

The rearrangement uses TRBV28 and TRBJ1-1; TRBD1 might be the D (5 bases). CDR1 and CDR2 (germline): MDHEN, SYDVKM. This CDR3 comprises 15 residues. V dropped 6 bases and J dropped 4 bases, with 18 bases sitting between them. CDR3 region: CASSGGGESGTEAFF. The CDR3 bases are TGTGCCAGCAGCGGGGGGGGGGAAAGCGGCACTGAAGCTTTCTTT.

The chain uses TRBV6-5 and TRBJ2-7; maybe TRBD1 (5 bases). The CDR3 loop spans 17 amino acids. Between the trimmed V and J ends, which lost 0 bases and 6 bases, there was a span of 21 bases. Looked up from germline, CDR1 is MNHEY and CDR2 is SVGAGI. The CDR3 loop reads CASSYSIASQGGGEQYF. CDR3 bases: TGTGCCAGCAGTTACTCGATCGCATCCCAGGGTGGTGGCGAGCAGTACTTC.

The CDR3 here is CASSRQTSGRAPEQYF. CDR3 sequence (DNA): TGTGCCAGCAGCCGACAGACTAGCGGGAGGGCCCCCGAGCAGTACTTC. The J gene is TRBJ2-7, the V gene TRBV6-2 or TRBV6-3; 14 bases are a match to TRBD2. CDR1 is MNHEY, CDR2 SVGEGT, per germline. V gave up 6 bases and J gave up 6 bases; unmatched junction bases: 10. The CDR3 has 16 residues.